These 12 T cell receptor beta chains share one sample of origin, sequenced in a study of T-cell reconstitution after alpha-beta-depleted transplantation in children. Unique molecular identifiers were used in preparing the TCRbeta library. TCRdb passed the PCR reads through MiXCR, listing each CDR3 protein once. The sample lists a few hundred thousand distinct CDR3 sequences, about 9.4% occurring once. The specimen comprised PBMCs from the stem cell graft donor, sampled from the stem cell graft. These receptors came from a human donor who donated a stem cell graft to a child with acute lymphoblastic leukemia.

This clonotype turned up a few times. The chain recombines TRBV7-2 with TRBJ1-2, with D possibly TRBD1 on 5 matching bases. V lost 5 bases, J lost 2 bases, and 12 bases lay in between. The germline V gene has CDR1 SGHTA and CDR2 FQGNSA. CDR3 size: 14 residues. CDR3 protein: CASSPSTANYGYTF. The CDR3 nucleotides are TGTGCCAGCAGCCCCTCGACAGCAAACTATGGCTACACCTTC. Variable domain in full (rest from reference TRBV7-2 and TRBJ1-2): GAGVSQSPSNKVTEKGKDVELRCDPISGHTALYWYRQSLGQGLEFLIYFQGNSAPDKSGLPSDRFSAERTGGSVSTLTIQRTQQEDSAVYLCASSPSTANYGYTFGSGTRLTVV.

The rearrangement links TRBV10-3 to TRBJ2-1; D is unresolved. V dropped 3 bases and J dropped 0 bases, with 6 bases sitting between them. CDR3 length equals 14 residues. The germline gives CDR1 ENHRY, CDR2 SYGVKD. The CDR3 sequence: CAISDRSSYNEQFF. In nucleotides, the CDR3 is TGTGCCATCAGTGATCGGAGCTCCTACAATGAGCAGTTCTTC.

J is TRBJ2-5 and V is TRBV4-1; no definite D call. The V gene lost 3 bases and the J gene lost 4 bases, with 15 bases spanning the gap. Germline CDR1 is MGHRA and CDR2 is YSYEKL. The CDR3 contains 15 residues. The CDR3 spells CASSHISLSGETQYF. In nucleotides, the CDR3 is TGCGCCAGCAGCCATATCAGTTTGTCCGGAGAGACCCAGTACTTC.

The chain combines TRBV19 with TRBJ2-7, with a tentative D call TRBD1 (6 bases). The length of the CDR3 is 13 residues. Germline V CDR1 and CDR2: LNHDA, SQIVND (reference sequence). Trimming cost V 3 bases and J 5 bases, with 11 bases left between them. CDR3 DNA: TGTGCCAGTAGTATGATCAGGGGTCACGAGCAGTACTTC. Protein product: CASSMIRGHEQYF.

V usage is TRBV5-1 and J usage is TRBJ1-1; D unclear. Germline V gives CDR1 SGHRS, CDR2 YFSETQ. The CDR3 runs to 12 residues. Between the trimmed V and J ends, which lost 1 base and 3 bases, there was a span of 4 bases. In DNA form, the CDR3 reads TGCGCCAGCAGCTTGTCGGACACTGAAGCTTTCTTT. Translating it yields CASSLSDTEAFF.

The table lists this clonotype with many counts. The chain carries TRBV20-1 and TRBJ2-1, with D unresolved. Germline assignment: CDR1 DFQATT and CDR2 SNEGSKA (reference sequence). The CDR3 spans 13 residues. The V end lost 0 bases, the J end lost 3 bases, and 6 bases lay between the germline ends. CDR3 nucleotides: TGCAGTGCTAGAGATGGCGGCTACAATGAGCAGTTCTTC. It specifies CSARDGGYNEQFF.

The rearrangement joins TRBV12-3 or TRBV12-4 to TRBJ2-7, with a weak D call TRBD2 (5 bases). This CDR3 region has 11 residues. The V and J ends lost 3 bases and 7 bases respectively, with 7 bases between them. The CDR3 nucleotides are TGTGCCAGCAGTTTTACGGGGGAGCAGTACTTC. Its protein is CASSFTGEQYF.

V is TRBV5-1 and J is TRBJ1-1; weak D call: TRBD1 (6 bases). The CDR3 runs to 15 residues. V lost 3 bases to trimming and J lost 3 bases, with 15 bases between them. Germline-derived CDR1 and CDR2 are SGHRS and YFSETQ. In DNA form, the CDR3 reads TGCGCCAGCAGCTCACAACCAGGGGTGGACACTGAAGCTTTCTTT. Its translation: CASSSQPGVDTEAFF.

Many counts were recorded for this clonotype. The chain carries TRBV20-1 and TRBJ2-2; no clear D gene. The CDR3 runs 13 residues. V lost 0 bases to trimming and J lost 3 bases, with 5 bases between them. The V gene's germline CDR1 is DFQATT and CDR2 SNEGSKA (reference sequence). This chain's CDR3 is CSARDYYTGELFF. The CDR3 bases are TGCAGTGCTAGAGATTACTACACCGGGGAGCTGTTTTTT.

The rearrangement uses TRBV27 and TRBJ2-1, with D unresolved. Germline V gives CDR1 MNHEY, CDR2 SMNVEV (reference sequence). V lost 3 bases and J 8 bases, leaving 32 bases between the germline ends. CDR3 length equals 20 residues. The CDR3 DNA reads TGTGCCAGCAGTTTTCGTGCCCGGGCCTTGCTAGGGCCTAGTGGATATGAGCAGTTCTTC. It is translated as CASSFRARALLGPSGYEQFF.

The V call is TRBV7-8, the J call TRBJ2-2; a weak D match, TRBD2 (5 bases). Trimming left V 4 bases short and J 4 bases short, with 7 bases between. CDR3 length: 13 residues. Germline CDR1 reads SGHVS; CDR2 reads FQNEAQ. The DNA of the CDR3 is TGTGCCAGCAGCTCGCGGGTCACCGGGGAGCTGTTTTTT. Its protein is CASSSRVTGELFF.

CDR3 sequence (DNA): TGTGCCACCAGTGACCCCCGGGACAGGAACACCGGGGAGCTGTTTTTT. Translating it yields CATSDPRDRNTGELFF. This chain connects TRBV24-1 to TRBJ2-2, with 7 nucleotides matching TRBD1. Germline V gene lookup returns CDR1 KGHDR and CDR2 SFDVKD. V lost 4 bases and J lost 1; bases outside the gene matches: 5. The CDR3 is 16 residues long.